This TCR beta chain was identified in a study of long-term antiretroviral therapy in people with HIV. Study-wide results and limits: Possibly under older ART regimens, blood was drawn between 2004 and 2017.

Researchers ran immunoSEQ v3.0 at survey level. The table came from immunoSEQ multiplex PCR; TCRdb's copy has only in-frame clones and leaves some out. The sample records around 20,000 clones, roughly 83% being singletons. Trimming removed 3 bases at V and 15 bases at J, with 15 bases between. Germline V gene data show CDR1 as DFQATT and CDR2 as SNEGSKA (reference sequence). The CDR3 sequence is 11 residues long. With regard to this clone: Its antigen is currently unknown.

The material sequenced was unsorted PBMCs, taken 0.9 years after starting antiretroviral therapy. This sequence joins TRBV20-1 and TRBJ2-1, with a possible D match to TRBD2 (6 bases). This clonotype was sampled from a man aged 18 to 30 with HIV. CDR3 sequence: CSARTGDRRFF. As DNA, the CDR3 is TGCAGTGCTAGGACGGGGGACCGGCGGTTCTTC.